This T cell receptor beta chain was observed in a study of shared clonotypes between healthy human individuals (dated by TCRdb to the early 2020s). Regarding the complete study: A few men and a couple of women, aged 18 to 49 years, made up the cohort. For each donor, CD4 naive and CD4 memory were each given three plates, CD8 naive was given two plates, and CD8 memory was given one plate. To estimate repertoire size and how much clonotype sharing occurs between individuals, the study deeply sequenced the blood TCR repertoires of five healthy adults. To increase sequencing depth and limit assay-specific biases, different laboratories used diverse techniques to prepare libraries and sequence TCR repertoires. Each donor's leukapheresis produced roughly between about 0.9 and 9.5 billion PBMCs. Beyond this particular receptor, the publication reports: When several donors were compared, the shared fraction of clonotypes was around 5.1% for naive CD4, around 4% for naive CD8, more than 2% for memory CD4, and about 0.36% for memory CD8. Incomplete sequencing was indicated by rarefaction of sorted-subset datasets, despite the large sequencing depth. The genetic and exposure-history diversity represented was limited by the small number of donors. Sampling was restricted to blood, and TCR repertoires in tissue are likely to differ from TCR repertoires in blood. Compared with non-shared clonotypes, the clonotypes found in all four sorted-subset donors had higher generation probabilities. Based on pairwise subsampling, the degree of clonotype sharing among donors was expected to be affected by sequencing depth. Naive subsets generally had larger estimated clonotype richness than memory subsets.

Ends trimmed: V by 6 bases, J by 4 bases; bases unmatched to a gene: 8. The CDR3 covers 14 residues, taking in both the cysteine and the phenylalanine. The kept DNA is CDR3 alone, 42 bases in frame from the first base. CDR1 MNHNY and CDR2 SVGAGI are derived from the germline V gene (reference sequence). Turning to this clone: Its antigen is still unknown. No base quality information exists; no much larger clone differs at one position.

CD8 naive samples consisted of CD45RO-negative cells that were positively selected for CCR7, yielding a CD45RA+CCR7+ population without TemRA cells. The donors were healthy, HIV-negative adults with no recently reported acute infections or vaccinations. All donors were Caucasian adults living in Nashville, Tennessee, USA. Blood was obtained by leukapheresis, after which PBMCs were separated by Ficoll-Histopaque density gradient centrifugation and cryopreserved in liquid nitrogen vapor phase. Analytical flow cytometry was used to check the purity and quantity of each magnetically sorted T cell population. Genomic DNA was isolated from each sorted fraction and quantified by UV absorbance on a Nanodrop 2000c. TCR CDR3 regions were amplified from genomic DNA by multiplex PCR using the deep immunoSEQ assay. Extracted genomic DNA from each cell subset was spread evenly across all wells of several immunoSEQ 96-well plates, with each plate serving as a replicate. For sorted subsets, each replicate PCR was loaded with 200 ng genomic DNA, equivalent to some 27,000 T cell genomes. The purified libraries were quantified using a Qubit 3.0 fluorometer, sized with a Bioanalyzer 2100, and then quantified again using the KAPA Library Quantification kit. Each immunoSEQ 96-well plate was sequenced on its own single-read 150-cycle Illumina NextSeq 550 flow cell. In the original analysis: Because the immunoSEQ output held only junctional sequences and lacked quality scores, the filtering could not match the filtering applied to full-length reads. To assign V/J genes and CDR3, sequences were annotated using PyIR, a Python wrapper for IgBLAST v1.9, with IMGT germline references. Any read was removed if the V/J assignment was weak (E-value above 1e-6), the CDR3 was missing, or the read contained stop codons, out-of-frame junctions, or ambiguous translated residues. A V3J clonotype was defined by an identical inferred V gene, J gene, and CDR3 amino acid sequence. The percentage overlap between two repertoires was calculated by dividing the number of shared unique clonotypes by the size of the smaller repertoire. Repertoire richness was assessed with RTK rarefaction, the Chao1 estimator, and Recon v2.1 estimates of unobserved clonotypes. For all TCRbeta clonotypes obtained by the gDNA method from a handful of donors, generation probabilities were computed with OLGA. TCRdb mirrors the immuneACCESS table, restricted to in-frame sequences. Some clones are absent from its copies; in checked studies, under half trace to an unresolved V gene, and the reason for the others is unknown. V and J calls plus clone size are reproduced from that table; the DNA served to infer D and trimming. This sample has hundreds of thousands of clones in its table, and 92% of those were observed once. The ten top clones hold more than 20% of the sample.

Material for sequencing was naive CD8+ T cells sorted from blood. Interpreted using the paper, the cell subset or site label stands for: CD45RA+CCR7+. Recombination linked TRBV6-6 to TRBJ2-7; TRBD1 lines up with 8 middle nucleotides. This clonotype was obtained from a young man in good health. The nucleotides read TGTGCCAGCAGAGACGGGACAGGAGCTTACGAGCAGTACTTC. It translates as CASRDGTGAYEQYF.